This T cell receptor beta chain was found in a study of blood T cells in healthy people across ages. Study findings and constraints: Naive CD4+ cells and diversity were both higher in long-lived donors than in aged donors.

Germline V CDR1 and CDR2: SGHVS, FQNEAQ. This CDR3 region has 14 residues. V was pared by 5 bases and J by 2 bases, with 13 bases between. A second PCR of roughly 7 to 11 cycles used a sample-barcoded 5' primer and a J-beta primer mix. TCRdb itself ran the 5' RACE reads through MiXCR, one entry per CDR3 protein. The sample lists roughly 700,000 distinct CDR3 sequences, 32% seen once, with approximately 15% in the top ten. This clonotype was detected many times. Its antigen is undetermined. The gene calls are TRBV7-8 and TRBJ2-7; perhaps TRBD2 as D (6 bases). What was sequenced was blood. The sequence was obtained from a woman aged 80 or older in good health. The CDR3 nucleotides read TGTGCCAGCAGCAAGACGGGACTGACCTACGAGCAGTACTTC. Its protein product is CASSKTGLTYEQYF.